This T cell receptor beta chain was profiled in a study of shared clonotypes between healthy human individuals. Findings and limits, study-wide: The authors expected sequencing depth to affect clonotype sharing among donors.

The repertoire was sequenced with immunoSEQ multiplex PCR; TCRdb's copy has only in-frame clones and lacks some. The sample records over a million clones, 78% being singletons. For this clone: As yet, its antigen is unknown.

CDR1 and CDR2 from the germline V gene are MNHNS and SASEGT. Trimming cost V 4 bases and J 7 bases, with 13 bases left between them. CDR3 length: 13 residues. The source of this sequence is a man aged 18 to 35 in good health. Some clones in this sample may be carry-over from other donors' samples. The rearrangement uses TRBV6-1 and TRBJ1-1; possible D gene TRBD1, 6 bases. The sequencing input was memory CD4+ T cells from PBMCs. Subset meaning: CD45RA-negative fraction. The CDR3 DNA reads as TGTGCCAGCAGTGGCTTTAACAGGGTTGAAGCTTTCTTT. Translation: CASSGFNRVEAFF.